These 14 T cell receptor beta chains came from one sample sequenced in a study of T cell repertoires in cytomegalovirus infection. In TCRdb, the reads were re-called with MiXCR into one record per CDR3 protein. The table records under 150,000 distinct CDR3 sequences, about 24% of them present only once. Antigens for these TCRs are unknown. Material for sequencing was PBMCs, sequenced either directly or after in vitro stimulation (not recorded which). Source of these receptors: a human donor in good health (CMV status not recorded). Some clones in this sample may be carry-over from other donors' samples.

This clonotype has only one observation. This chain uses TRBV5-5 with TRBJ2-4, with D possibly matching TRBD2 (5 bases). V was clipped by 4 bases and J by 7 bases, with 9 bases between them. There are 12 residues in the CDR3. CDR1 is SGHKS, CDR2 YYEKEE, per germline (reference sequence). CDR3 loop: CASSMDLNIQYF. DNA of the CDR3: TGTGCCAGCAGCATGGACTTGAACATTCAGTACTTC.

The gene calls are TRBV19 and TRBJ1-1, with no clear D. This CDR3 is 12 amino acids long. V lost 7 bases to trimming and J lost 6 bases, with 12 bases between them. CDR1 and CDR2 (germline): LNHDA, SQIVND (reference sequence). The CDR3 here is CASITGEAEAFF. CDR3 bases: TGTGCCAGTATAACGGGTGAGGCTGAAGCTTTCTTT.

The CDR3 DNA reads TGTGCCACCAGTGATCCCTCCCCGGGTAGCGGGGGAAACACCGGGGAGCTGTTTTTT. This encodes CATSDPSPGSGGNTGELFF. This chain links TRBV24-1 with TRBJ2-2; 9 positions agree with TRBD2. J was trimmed by 2 bases and V by 3 bases; bases with no gene match: 12. CDR1 and CDR2 from the germline V gene are KGHDR and SFDVKD. The CDR3 length is 19 residues.

The chain recombines TRBV19 with TRBJ1-2; unclear D gene. Germline loops: CDR1 LNHDA, CDR2 SQIVND (reference sequence). V was cut by 5 bases and J by 7 bases, with 11 bases left in between. The CDR3 sequence is 12 residues long. CDR3 bases: TGTGCCAGTAGTGCCTTGGCGGGTGGCTACACCTTC. Translated: CASSALAGGYTF.

This chain links TRBV9 with TRBJ1-2; D possibly corresponds to TRBD1 (5 bases). The CDR3 consists of 15 residues. Between the trimmed V and J ends, which lost 5 bases and 4 bases, there was a span of 18 bases. Per the germline V gene, CDR1 is SGDLS and CDR2 is YYNGEE. The CDR3 bases are TGTGCCAGCAGACCAGGCTTAGGAGGGGTCTATGGCTACACCTTC. Translating gives CASRPGLGGVYGYTF.

This clonotype turned up a few times. V is TRBV6-2 or TRBV6-3 and J is TRBJ1-1; D unclear. V was trimmed by 7 bases and J by 6 bases, leaving 21 bases between them. Germline V lookup: CDR1 MNHEY, CDR2 SVGEGT. The CDR3 is 15 amino acids. The CDR3 here is CASIGGGGIIAEAFF. The CDR3 DNA sequence: TGTGCCAGCATTGGTGGAGGAGGGATCATCGCTGAAGCTTTCTTT.

In this sample, this clonotype turned up many times. The chain couples TRBV7-8 to TRBJ1-1, with 7 bases fitting TRBD1. V lost 0 bases to trimming and J lost 3 bases; unmatched junction nucleotides: 7. The CDR3 runs 16 residues. In germline, CDR1 is SGHVS, CDR2 FQNEAQ. CDR3 in DNA: TGTGCCAGCAGCTTAGCGTGGGGAAGGGGGCACACTGAAGCTTTCTTT. Translation gives CASSLAWGRGHTEAFF.

This clonotype was recorded many times. This chain joins TRBV7-2 and TRBJ2-5; a possible D gene is TRBD1 (6 bases). Germline CDR1 SGHTA, CDR2 FQGNSA. V was trimmed by 1 base and J by 1 base, leaving 7 bases between them. The CDR3 is 14 residues long. The CDR3 reads CASSLGQAQETQYF. The CDR3 bases are TGTGCCAGCAGCTTAGGACAGGCCCAAGAGACCCAGTACTTC.

The rearrangement links TRBV4-3 to TRBJ2-1; 7 positions match TRBD2. CDR3 length: 14 residues. J gave up 6 bases and V 3 bases, and 5 bases lay outside the gene matches. In germline, CDR1 is LGHNA, CDR2 YSLEER. In DNA form, the CDR3 reads TGCGCCAGCAGCCATACTAGCGCTGGCAATGAGCAGTTCTTC. Translated: CASSHTSAGNEQFF.

V is TRBV7-2 and J is TRBJ2-1, with a tentative D call TRBD2 (6 bases). Germline-derived CDR1 and CDR2 are SGHTA and FQGNSA. Trimming stripped 5 bases from V and 3 bases from J, with 20 bases between. This CDR3 region has 17 residues. In DNA, the CDR3 is TGTGCCAGCAGCCCCCTCTTAGCGGCGAACCTCTACAATGAGCAGTTCTTC. As protein: CASSPLLAANLYNEQFF.

This clonotype was counted only a few times. The rearrangement links TRBV12-3 or TRBV12-4 to TRBJ1-3; weak D call: TRBD1 (5 bases). Trimming stripped 5 bases from V and 3 bases from J, with 8 bases between. This CDR3 region has 13 residues. The DNA of the CDR3 is TGTGCCAGCAGTCCCAGGGTTGGAAACACCATATATTTT. Amino acids: CASSPRVGNTIYF.

This clonotype has only a few counts. This chain joins TRBV5-1 and TRBJ2-5, with D uncertain. Germline-derived CDR1 and CDR2 are SGHRS and YFSETQ. V was trimmed by 5 bases and J by 5 bases, leaving 19 bases between them. The CDR3 is made up of 15 amino acids. CDR3 protein: CASRFRHSPGETQYF. The CDR3 DNA sequence: TGCGCCAGCAGGTTTCGACACTCCCCCGGGGAGACCCAGTACTTC.

CDR3 coding DNA: TGTGCCAGCTCACCAGGGACAGGCATGAACACTGAAGCTTTCTTT. As protein: CASSPGTGMNTEAFF. J is TRBJ1-1 and V is TRBV18; TRBD1 matches 8 bases. Germline values: CDR1 KGHSH, CDR2 LQKENI. The V and J ends lost 2 bases and 0 bases, in that order; junction bases with no gene match: 2. CDR3 size: 15 residues.

The chain recombines TRBV20-1 with TRBJ2-7; 8 bases are a match to TRBD2. With V trimmed by 3 bases and J by 2 bases, 6 bases remained unmatched. This CDR3 has 14 residues. Germline values: CDR1 DFQATT, CDR2 SNEGSKA (reference sequence). CDR3 amino acids: CSARASGYTYEQYF. CDR3 bases: TGCAGTGCTAGGGCTAGCGGGTACACCTACGAGCAGTACTTC.